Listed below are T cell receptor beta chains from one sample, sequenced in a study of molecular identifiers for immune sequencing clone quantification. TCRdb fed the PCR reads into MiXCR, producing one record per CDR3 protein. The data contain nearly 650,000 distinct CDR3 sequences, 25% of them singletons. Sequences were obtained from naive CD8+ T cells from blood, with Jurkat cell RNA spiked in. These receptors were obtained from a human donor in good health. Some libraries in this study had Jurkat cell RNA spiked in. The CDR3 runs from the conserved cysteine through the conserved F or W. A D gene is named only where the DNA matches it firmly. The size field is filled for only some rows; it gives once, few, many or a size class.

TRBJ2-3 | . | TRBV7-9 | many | CASSSGTGTSTDTQYF | TGTGCCAGCAGTTCCGGGACGGGCACTAGCACAGATACGCAGTATTTT
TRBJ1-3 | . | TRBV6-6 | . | CAIGPSLNTIYF | TGTGCCATCGGGCCCTCTCTGAACACCATATATTTT
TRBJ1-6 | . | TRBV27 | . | CASSKWQAMDSPLHF | TGTGCCAGCAGCAAATGGCAGGCGATGGATTCACCCCTCCACTTT
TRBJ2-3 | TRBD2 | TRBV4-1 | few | CASSQVLAGGSSTDTQYF | TGCGCCAGCAGCCAAGTGCTAGCGGGGGGGTCTAGCACAGATACGCAGTATTTT
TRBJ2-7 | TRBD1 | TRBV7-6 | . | CASSSGQVSYAQYF | TGTGCCAGCAGCTCGGGACAGGTTTCCTACGCGCAGTACTTC
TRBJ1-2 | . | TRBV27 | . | CASSLHTNNYGYTF | TGTGCCAGCAGTTTGCACACCAATAACTATGGCTACACCTTC
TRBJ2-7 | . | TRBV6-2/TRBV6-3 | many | CASSHPGQSYEQYF | TGTGCCAGCAGCCATCCGGGCCAATCCTACGAGCAGTACTTC
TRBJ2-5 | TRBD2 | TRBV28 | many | CASSFRDYTQETQYF | TGTGCCAGCAGTTTCCGGGACTACACCCAAGAGACCCAGTACTTC
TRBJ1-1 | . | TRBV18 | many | CASSPPFGGGWAEAFF | TGTGCCAGCTCACCACCGTTCGGGGGGGGCTGGGCTGAAGCTTTCTTT
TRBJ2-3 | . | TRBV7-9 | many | CASSVPADTQYF | TGTGCCAGCAGCGTACCTGCAGATACGCAGTATTTT
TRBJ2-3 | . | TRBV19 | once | CASSIGRDTQYF | TGTGCCAGTAGTATAGGAAGAGATACGCAGTATTTT
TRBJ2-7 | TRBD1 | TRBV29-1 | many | CSVEGFLGTGDYEQYF | TGCAGCGTTGAAGGATTTCTCGGGACAGGAGACTACGAGCAGTACTTC
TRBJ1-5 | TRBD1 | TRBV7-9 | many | CASSSTTGGADQPQHF | TGTGCCAGCAGCTCGACAACAGGGGGCGCGGATCAGCCCCAGCATTTT
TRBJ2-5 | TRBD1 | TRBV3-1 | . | CASSPGATGGDQETQYF | TGTGCCAGCAGCCCTGGAGCGACAGGGGGTGATCAAGAGACCCAGTACTTC
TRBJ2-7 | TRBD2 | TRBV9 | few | CASSVDTSGRYEQYF | TGTGCCAGCAGCGTAGATACTAGCGGGAGATACGAGCAGTACTTC
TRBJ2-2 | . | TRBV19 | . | CAGQSNTGELFF | TGTGCCGGTCAGAGTAACACCGGGGAGCTGTTTTTT
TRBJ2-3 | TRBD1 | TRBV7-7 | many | CASSQGVDSTDTQYF | TGTGCTAGCAGCCAGGGGGTTGATAGCACAGATACGCAGTATTTT
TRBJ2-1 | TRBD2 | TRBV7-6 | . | CASSPSPLAGSSYNEQFF | TGTGCCAGCAGCCCAAGCCCCCTAGCGGGAAGCTCCTACAATGAGCAGTTCTTC